The T cell receptor (beta chain) described here comes from a study of shared T cell receptors in the human thymus. Method: immunoSEQ multiplex PCR; TCRdb's copy keeps in-frame clones and lacks some. The table lists 720,000 or so clones, 80% to 90% of them singletons. Germline V gives CDR1 SGHTA, CDR2 FQGTGA. Losses at the gene ends were 2 bases for V and 8 bases for J; bases not matched to a gene: 3. The CDR3 totals 13 residues. The same data also went into a second study, on human thymus T cells.

This chain uses TRBV7-3 with TRBJ2-1; TRBD2 agrees at 7 bases. The sequence was collected from a girl less than two years old with a congenital heart defect. The sequencing sample was made of thymocytes. In DNA, the CDR3 is TGTGCCAGCAGCTTAGTGGCGGGGGATGAGCAGTTCTTC. Amino acid sequence: CASSLVAGDEQFF.